This TCR beta chain is from a study of blood T cells in healthy people across ages. Study-level findings and limits: Calculation of diversity from one million T cells yielded estimates considered to be underestimates.

PCR was performed a second time for roughly 7 to 11 cycles using a sample-barcoded 5' primer and a J-beta primer mix. TCRdb reprocessed the 5' RACE reads via MiXCR and lists one record per CDR3 protein. The sample consists of some 700,000 distinct CDR3 sequences, 22% of them appearing once. On this clonotype: Its cognate antigen is unknown.

This CDR3 has 16 amino acids. The V end was cut by 4 bases, the J end by 0 bases, with 10 bases between. Germline assignment: CDR1 MDHEN and CDR2 SYDVKM. The sequenced sample consisted of blood. The gene calls are TRBV28 and TRBJ2-6; maybe TRBD1 (6 bases). This receptor was obtained from a man aged 70-80 years in good health. CDR3 loop: CASSSGQLSGANVLTF. CDR3 coding DNA: TGTGCCAGCAGTTCCGGACAGCTCTCTGGGGCCAACGTCCTGACTTTC.